These 15 T cell receptor beta chains were sequenced from one sample in a study of post-analysis software for immune sequencing data. Antigens of these TCRs are unknown. The authors incorporated unique molecular identifiers into the TCR beta cDNA libraries. MiXCR, run by TCRdb on the PCR reads, gives a single entry per CDR3 protein. In the table there are some 690,000 distinct CDR3 sequences, 30% of which are singletons. Study-level points and caveats: There were four or five TRBV segments more frequent in patients than controls, and TRBV5-6, TRBV5-1 and TRBV20-1 were among them.

The sample consisted of blood. Receptors were obtained from a girl aged 10 to 17 with multiple sclerosis.

V usage is TRBV5-1 and J usage is TRBJ2-3; maybe TRBD2 (6 bases). Looked up from germline, CDR1 is SGHRS and CDR2 is YFSETQ. The CDR3 spans 14 residues. Trimming pared 1 base from V and 4 bases from J, leaving 10 bases between. The CDR3 DNA is TGCGCCAGCAGCTTGCGGGGGATCCCAGATACGCAGTATTTT. Encoded protein: CASSLRGIPDTQYF.

This chain connects TRBV29-1 to TRBJ2-3; D remains unclear. The CDR3 totals 11 residues. Trimming left V 2 bases short and J 3 bases short, with 3 bases between. Germline CDR1 is SQVTM and CDR2 is ANQGSEA. In nucleotides, the CDR3 is TGCAGCGTTGAACAGACAGATACGCAGTATTTT. Translation gives CSVEQTDTQYF.

The chain joins TRBV3-1 to TRBJ2-5; D gene unclear. Trimming took off 3 bases at V and 4 bases at J, with 6 bases between the two ends. The CDR3 consists of 12 residues. Germline V lookup: CDR1 LGHDT, CDR2 YNNKEL (reference sequence). The CDR3 DNA sequence: TGTGCCAGCAGCCAGAACACAGAGACCCAGTACTTC. Encoded protein: CASSQNTETQYF.

This sequence joins TRBV7-9 and TRBJ1-1; the match to TRBD1 covers 7 bases. Trimming removed 6 bases from V and 5 bases from J; junction bases left unmatched: 3. This CDR3 region has 12 residues. Germline CDR1 reads SEHNR; CDR2 reads FQNEAQ (reference sequence). CDR3 protein: CASRTGVTEAFF. For the CDR3, the DNA is TGTGCCAGCAGAACAGGGGTAACTGAAGCTTTCTTT. Full variable domain (remainder filled in from reference TRBV7-9 and TRBJ1-1): DTGVSQNPRHKITKRGQNVTFRCDPISEHNRLYWYRQTLGQGPEFLTYFQNEAQLEKSRLLSDRFSAERPKGSFSTLEIQRTEQGDSAMYLCASRTGVTEAFFGQGTRLTVV.

The V gene is TRBV7-2, the J gene TRBJ1-2; 7 nucleotides align to TRBD1. In germline, CDR1 is SGHTA, CDR2 FQGNSA. Trimming removed 6 bases from V and 9 bases from J; junction bases left unmatched: 13. This CDR3 has 14 amino acids. This chain's CDR3 is CASSSRQGLASYTF. The CDR3 nucleotides are TGTGCCAGCAGTTCCAGACAGGGTCTTGCCAGCTACACCTTC. Drawing the rest from reference TRBV7-2 and TRBJ1-2, the complete variable domain is GAGVSQSPSNKVTEKGKDVELRCDPISGHTALYWYRQSLGQGLEFLIYFQGNSAPDKSGLPSDRFSAERTGGSVSTLTIQRTQQEDSAVYLCASSSRQGLASYTFGSGTRLTVV.

This clonotype showed up just a few times. This chain uses TRBV12-3 or TRBV12-4 with TRBJ1-1; D is perhaps TRBD1 (5 bases). This CDR3 has 14 residues. The ends were cut back, 3 bases at V and 4 bases at J, with 12 bases in the middle. The chain's CDR3 is CASSFRGGLTEAFF. CDR3 nucleotides: TGTGCCAGCAGTTTTCGGGGGGGTCTCACTGAAGCTTTCTTT.

This clonotype has only a few counts. The rearrangement links TRBV28 to TRBJ2-5; 11 positions match TRBD2. Germline V gene data show CDR1 as MDHEN and CDR2 as SYDVKM. V gave up 5 bases and J gave up 3 bases; unmatched junction bases: 17. This CDR3 is 19 amino acids long. The CDR3 sequence: CASSRVGTSGAPSKETQYF. CDR3 sequence (DNA): TGTGCCAGCAGTAGGGTAGGGACTAGCGGAGCCCCCTCAAAAGAGACCCAGTACTTC.

CDR3 in amino acids: CASSPDLVSYEQYF. CDR3 nucleotide sequence: TGTGCCAGCAGCCCGGACTTAGTATCCTACGAGCAGTACTTC. The genes are TRBV6-2 or TRBV6-3 and TRBJ2-7; D possibly corresponds to TRBD2 (5 bases). Trimming stripped 6 bases from V and 1 base from J, with 13 bases between. CDR3 size: 14 residues. Germline V gene sequence: CDR1 MNHEY, CDR2 SVGEGT.

The chain is built from TRBV29-1 and TRBJ2-5; TRBD2 matches at 8 bases. Germline CDR1 SQVTM, CDR2 ANQGSEA. Germline trimming cut 1 base from V and 4 bases from J; bases unmatched to any gene: 2. This CDR3 spans 13 amino acids. The CDR3 sequence is CSVEGRGGETQYF. Here the CDR3 DNA reads TGCAGCGTTGAAGGACGGGGGGGAGAGACCCAGTACTTC.

This clonotype was picked up a small number of times. The V call is TRBV5-5, the J call TRBJ1-2, with 12 positions matching TRBD1. The germline V gene encodes CDR1 SGHKS and CDR2 YYEKEE (reference sequence). V shed 4 bases, J shed 5 bases, and the junction held 6 bases outside the gene matches. This CDR3 has 15 amino acids. The CDR3 protein is CASSPGDRGHYGYTF. The CDR3 DNA follows: TGTGCCAGCAGCCCCGGGGACAGGGGGCATTATGGCTACACCTTC.

The chain links TRBV7-2 to TRBJ2-1; D gene uncertain. Germline CDR1 and CDR2: SGHTA and FQGNSA. Trimming left V 1 base short and J 2 bases short, with 6 bases between. This CDR3 comprises 14 residues. The CDR3 loop is CASSLDPAYNEQFF. The CDR3 DNA reads TGTGCCAGCAGCTTAGACCCGGCCTACAATGAGCAGTTCTTC.

In DNA form, the CDR3 reads TGTGCCAGCATCCCGGGACAGGGGTATGAGCAGTTCTTC. Residues: CASIPGQGYEQFF. The chain employs TRBV2 and TRBJ2-1, with 10 nucleotides matching TRBD1. The CDR3 covers 13 residues. The V gene's germline CDR1 is SNHLY and CDR2 FYNNEI. Trimming took 7 bases from V and 8 from J; bases not matched to a gene: 5.

This clonotype was found many times. This rearrangement joins TRBV6-5 to TRBJ1-2; D call uncertain. This CDR3 has 12 amino acids. The V gene's germline CDR1 is MNHEY and CDR2 SVGAGI. V lost 6 bases, J lost 5 bases, and 10 bases lay in between. CDR3 coding DNA: TGTGCCAGCAGCGACGATCCGTATGGCTACACCTTC. As protein: CASSDDPYGYTF.

This clonotype was found a few times. The rearrangement joins TRBV20-1 to TRBJ1-2; perhaps TRBD1 as D (6 bases). In germline, CDR1 is DFQATT, CDR2 SNEGSKA (reference sequence). V was cut by 3 bases and J by 8 bases, with 13 bases left in between. This CDR3 contains 12 residues. The CDR3 nucleotides read TGCAGTGCTAGTAGCGGGGGCGCGGGCTACACCTTC. Translating gives CSASSGGAGYTF.

This clonotype has a handful of counts. This rearrangement joins TRBV29-1 to TRBJ2-3, with TRBD2 matching over 13 bases. The length of the CDR3 is 14 residues. J was trimmed by 8 bases and V by 2 bases; bases with no gene match: 4. Germline CDR1 SQVTM, CDR2 ANQGSEA. CDR3 residues: CSVERTSGRGTQYF. CDR3 DNA: TGCAGCGTTGAAAGGACTAGCGGGAGAGGTACGCAGTATTTT.